The sequence of this T cell receptor beta chain was determined in a study of T cells after yellow fever vaccination. Study details: Researchers used SMART-Seq v4 Ultra Low Input to prepare fractions that had low cell numbers.

This clonotype was picked up a small number of times. Its antigen is unknown. From the 5' RACE reads, TCRdb called clonotypes with MiXCR, one entry per CDR3 protein. Among some 320,000 distinct CDR3 sequences, around 4.3% were seen once, and the ten largest hold just under 20%. General study points: The secondary response was weaker but peaked faster, day 5 versus 15. FACS-sorted repertoires might harbor abundant contaminating clonotypes from the bulk population.

The sequencing used PBMCs, collected 15 days after the yellow fever booster vaccination. The sequence was obtained from a man aged 18 to 30 who received the YFV17D yellow fever vaccine.

The CDR3 nucleotides are TGCGCCAGCAGCTTTGGACAGCTCTCCTACGAGCAGTACTTC. The encoded protein is CASSFGQLSYEQYF. The chain has TRBV5-1 and TRBJ2-7, with D possibly being TRBD1 (6 bases). The germline V gene encodes CDR1 SGHRS and CDR2 YFSETQ. There are 14 residues in the CDR3. V shed 2 bases and J shed 0 bases, with 9 bases lying between them.